One sample yielded the 14 T cell receptor beta chains listed below, sequenced in a study of technical replicates of blood from a handful of donors. Data came from immunoSEQ multiplex PCR; TCRdb stores just in-frame clones and leaves some out. This table has fewer than 9,500 clones, about nine tenths appearing once. Source material: PBMCs. Receptors were obtained from a human donor in good health.

J is TRBJ2-7 and V is TRBV6-1, with TRBD2 matching 8 bases. The trim removed 1 base at V and 3 bases at J, leaving 2 bases unmatched. There are 14 residues in the CDR3. Looked up from germline, CDR1 is MNHNS and CDR2 is SASEGT. In DNA, the CDR3 is TGTGCCAGCAGTGAAGAAGGGACTAGCTACGAGCAGTACTTC. Encoded protein: CASSEEGTSYEQYF.

V is TRBV5-1 and J is TRBJ1-4; D remains unclear. Germline V gene lookup returns CDR1 SGHRS and CDR2 YFSETQ. Trimming shortened V by 0 bases and J by 4 bases, and 16 bases separated the two germline ends. The CDR3 has 17 amino acids. The CDR3 region has the DNA TGCGCCAGCAGCTTGGGCTCCTCAGGCCACGATAATGAAAAACTGTTTTTT. Its protein product is CASSLGSSGHDNEKLFF.

The CDR3 bases are TGCGCCAGCAGCTTCCAGGGGACAGGGGTGTCCAAAAACATTCAGTACTTC. Translation: CASSFQGTGVSKNIQYF. The chain is built from TRBV5-1 and TRBJ2-4, with 10 bases matching TRBD1. In germline, CDR1 is SGHRS, CDR2 YFSETQ. This CDR3 spans 17 amino acids. The V and J ends lost 2 bases and 2 bases, in that order; junction bases with no gene match: 7.

This clone showed up just once. The rearrangement joins TRBV5-1 to TRBJ1-1; D gene ambiguous. Between the trimmed V and J ends, which lost 1 base and 6 bases, there was a span of 19 bases. CDR3 length equals 16 residues. Germline CDR1 reads SGHRS; CDR2 reads YFSETQ. For the CDR3, the DNA is TGCGCCAGCAGCTTGACGGTAGCGGCAGGACCTTCTGAAGCTTTCTTT. Translation: CASSLTVAAGPSEAFF.

V gene TRBV28 combines with J gene TRBJ2-7; possibly TRBD2 for D (5 bases). The CDR3 consists of 14 residues. CDR1 and CDR2 (germline): MDHEN, SYDVKM. With 6 bases removed from V and 3 bases from J, the gap between germline ends came to 15 bases. The CDR3: CASSPPEGYYEQYF. CDR3 coding DNA: TGTGCCAGCAGCCCTCCAGAGGGCTACTACGAGCAGTACTTC.

The chain is built from TRBV15 and TRBJ1-5; D may be TRBD1 (6 bases). Per the germline V gene, CDR1 is LNHNV and CDR2 is YYDKDF (reference sequence). There are 16 residues in the CDR3. Deletions cut 3 bases from V and 0 bases from J, with 12 bases between. CDR3 DNA: TGTGCCACCAGCAGGAAGACAGGTTATAGCAATCAGCCCCAGCATTTT. Translating gives CATSRKTGYSNQPQHF. The whole variable domain, remainder taken from reference TRBV15 and TRBJ1-5, is DAMVIQNPRYQVTQFGKPVTLSCSQTLNHNVMYWYQQKSSQAPKLLFHYYDKDFNNEADTPDNFQSRRPNTSFCFLDIRSPGLGDTAMYLCATSRKTGYSNQPQHFGDGTRLSIL.

This sequence joins TRBV10-3 and TRBJ2-3, with TRBD2 matching 7 bases. The CDR3 is 13 amino acids. Germline CDR1 ENHRY, CDR2 SYGVKD. Losses at the gene ends were 10 bases for V and 7 bases for J; bases not matched to a gene: 11. CDR3 in amino acids: CATRAGDAHTQYF. The CDR3 nucleotides read TGTGCCACCCGGGCGGGAGACGCACATACGCAGTATTTT.

As regards this clone: The junction differs from germline at one of its ends, possibly a read error. The chain combines TRBV15 with TRBJ2-2, with D perhaps matching TRBD1 (6 bases). Germline V gives CDR1 LNHNV, CDR2 YYDKDF (reference sequence). The CDR3 sequence is 14 residues long. CDR3 amino acids: CAAREGANTGELFF. The CDR3 DNA follows: TGTGCCGCCAGAGAGGGGGCGAACACCGGGGAGCTGTTTTTT.

The V and J genes are TRBV7-2 and TRBJ1-2, with D perhaps matching TRBD1 (6 bases). Germline CDR1 is SGHTA and CDR2 is FQGNSA. Trimming removed 5 bases at V and 4 bases at J, with 20 bases between. CDR3 length: 16 amino acids. The CDR3 region has the DNA TGTGCCAGCAGCCCCGCCTCGACTGGGGGGGCCTATGGCTACACCTTC. It translates to CASSPASTGGAYGYTF.

The chain recombines TRBV28 with TRBJ2-7; 10 nucleotides line up with TRBD1. Germline assignment: CDR1 MDHEN and CDR2 SYDVKM. The CDR3 is made up of 15 amino acids. V dropped 3 bases and J dropped 4; count of bases not matched to a gene: 6. The CDR3, as DNA: TGTGCCAGCAGTTTGGGGGACAGGGGCATATACGAGCAGTACTTC. Translation gives CASSLGDRGIYEQYF.

This rearrangement joins TRBV6-6 to TRBJ1-2, with TRBD1 identical over 12 bases. CDR1 is MNHNY, CDR2 SVGAGI, per germline (reference sequence). CDR3 length: 15 amino acids. Trimming removed 7 bases from V and 8 bases from J; junction bases left unmatched: 11. For the CDR3, the DNA is TGTGCCAGCACCGACTGGGGACAGGGGGCGAGAGGCTACACCTTC. Amino acid sequence: CASTDWGQGARGYTF.

The rearrangement joins TRBV6-4 to TRBJ2-1, with D possibly matching TRBD1 (5 bases). There are 14 residues in the CDR3. Germline lookup yields CDR1 MRHNA and CDR2 SNTAGT. The germline V and J ends were trimmed by 0 bases and 11 bases, with 14 bases remaining between them. The CDR3 DNA reads TGTGCCAGCAGTGACTCGAGTAGGGGCCCCCAGCAGTTCTTC. Translation: CASSDSSRGPQQFF.

The rearrangement joins TRBV2 to TRBJ1-2; no firm D call. Germline lookup yields CDR1 SNHLY and CDR2 FYNNEI. CDR3 size: 14 residues. V was trimmed by 1 base and J by 3 bases, leaving 9 bases between them. The CDR3 DNA follows: TGTGCCAGCAGTGAAGTACCTAACGACTATGGCTACACCTTC. Encoded protein: CASSEVPNDYGYTF.

The V and J genes are TRBV25-1 and TRBJ1-1, with 7 bases identical to TRBD1. V shed 4 bases and J 1 base; nucleotides not matched to a gene: 3. Germline V gene sequence: CDR1 MGHDK, CDR2 SYGVNS. The length of the CDR3 is 14 residues. The CDR3 sequence is CASSARQGNTEAFF. For the CDR3, the DNA is TGTGCCAGCAGTGCCCGACAGGGGAACACTGAAGCTTTCTTT.